The source of this T cell receptor (beta chain) is a study of OX40 agonist ivuxolimab in advanced cancers. Whole-study results and caveats: Dose levels from 0.1 to 3.0 mg/kg saw CD4+ and CD8+ blood T cells expand clonally by week 6.

Per germline, CDR1 SGHTA and CDR2 FQGNSA. V lost 4 bases to trimming and J lost 2 bases; unmatched junction nucleotides: 4. This CDR3 is built from 14 residues. Details on this clone: Its antigen remains unidentified.

Assay used: immunoSEQ multiplex PCR; TCRdb lists only in-frame clones, some missing. The table includes 90,000 or so clones, about 91% detected once. The sequencing used CD4+ or CD8+ T cells sorted from blood, collected in a trial of the OX40 agonist ivuxolimab. This chain connects TRBV7-2 to TRBJ2-7, with 8 bases identical to TRBD1. This clonotype was sampled from an adult with an advanced solid tumor such as melanoma, head and neck, liver or kidney cancer. The CDR3 bases are TGTGCCAGCAGCTCGGGACAGGCTACCTACGAGCAGTACTTC. Translated, it gives CASSSGQATYEQYF.